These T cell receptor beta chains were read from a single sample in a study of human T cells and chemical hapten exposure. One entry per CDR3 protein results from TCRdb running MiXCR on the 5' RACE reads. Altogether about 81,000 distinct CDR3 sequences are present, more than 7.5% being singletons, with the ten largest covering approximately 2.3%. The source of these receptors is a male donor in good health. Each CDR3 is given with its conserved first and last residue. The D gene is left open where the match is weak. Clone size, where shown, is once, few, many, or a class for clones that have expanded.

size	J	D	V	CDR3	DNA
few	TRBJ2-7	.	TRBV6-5	CASSYRDKTYEQYF	TGTGCCAGCAGTTACCGGGACAAGACCTACGAGCAGTACTTC
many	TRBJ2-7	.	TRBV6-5	CASSFTEDGITYEQYF	TGTGCCAGCAGTTTTACTGAGGATGGGATAACCTACGAGCAGTACTTC
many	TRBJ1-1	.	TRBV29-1	CSVEDGSKGAAEAFF	TGCAGCGTTGAAGATGGTTCGAAAGGGGCCGCTGAAGCTTTCTTT
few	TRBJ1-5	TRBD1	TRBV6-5	CASSRDRSNQPQHF	TGTGCCAGCAGTCGGGACAGAAGCAATCAGCCCCAGCATTTT
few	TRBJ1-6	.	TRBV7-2	CASSLASQGNSPLHF	TGTGCCAGCAGCTTAGCGAGTCAGGGTAATTCACCCCTCCACTTT
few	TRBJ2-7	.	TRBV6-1	CATSRRAYEQYF	TGTGCCACCAGCCGGAGAGCCTACGAGCAGTACTTC
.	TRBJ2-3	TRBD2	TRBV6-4	CASRGLAGDTQYF	TGTGCCAGCAGGGGACTAGCTGGAGATACGCAGTATTTT
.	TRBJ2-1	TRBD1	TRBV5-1	CASSPGQGCSNEQFF	TGCGCCAGCAGCCCTGGACAGGGTTGTTCGAATGAGCAGTTCTTC
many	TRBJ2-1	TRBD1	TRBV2	CASSPGTENEQFF	TGTGCCAGCAGCCCCGGGACAGAGAATGAGCAGTTCTTC
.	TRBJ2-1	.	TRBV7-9	CASSSPGGGNEQFF	TGTGCCAGCAGTTCCCCCGGGGGTGGCAATGAGCAGTTCTTC
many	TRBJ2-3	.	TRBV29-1	CSVQRETDTQYF	TGCAGCGTTCAAAGGGAAACAGATACGCAGTATTTT
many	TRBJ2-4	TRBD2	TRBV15	CATSRQLAGDFLAKNIQYF	TGTGCCACCAGCAGACAACTAGCGGGAGACTTTCTAGCCAAAAACATTCAGTACTTC
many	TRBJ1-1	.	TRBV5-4	CASSLEIWGAQDTEAFF	TGTGCCAGCAGCTTGGAGATTTGGGGGGCGCAGGACACTGAAGCTTTCTTT
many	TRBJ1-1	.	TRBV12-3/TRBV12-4	CASSLRPDTEAFF	TGTGCCAGCAGTTTAAGGCCGGACACTGAAGCTTTCTTT
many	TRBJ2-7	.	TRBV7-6	CASRPGGAYEQYF	TGTGCCAGCAGACCAGGGGGGGCCTACGAGCAGTACTTC
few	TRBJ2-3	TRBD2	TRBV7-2	CASSLDGGDGITDTQYF	TGTGCCAGCAGCTTAGATGGGGGGGACGGAATCACAGATACGCAGTATTTT
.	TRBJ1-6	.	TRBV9	CASSGSSSYNSPLHF	TGTGCCAGCAGCGGTAGTAGCTCCTATAATTCACCCCTCCACTTT
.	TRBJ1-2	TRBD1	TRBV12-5	CASGAGRQGANYGYTF	TGTGCTAGTGGTGCAGGGAGGCAGGGGGCTAACTATGGCTACACCTTC
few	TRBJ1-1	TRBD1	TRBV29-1	CSVGRGGTEAFF	TGCAGCGTTGGCAGGGGGGGAACTGAAGCTTTCTTT
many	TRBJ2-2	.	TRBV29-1	CSVELLGPGGELFF	TGCAGCGTTGAACTGCTGGGTCCGGGCGGGGAGCTGTTTTTT
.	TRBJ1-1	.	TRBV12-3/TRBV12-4	CASSLGPAEAFF	TGTGCCAGCAGTTTGGGGCCCGCTGAAGCTTTCTTT
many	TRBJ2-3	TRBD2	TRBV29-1	CSASAGTSGRAPDTQYF	TGCAGCGCCAGCGCCGGGACTAGCGGGAGGGCCCCCGATACGCAGTATTTT
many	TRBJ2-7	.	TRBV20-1	CSARGSGGYEQYF	TGCAGTGCTAGAGGGAGTGGGGGATACGAGCAGTACTTC
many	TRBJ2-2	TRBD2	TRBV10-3	CAVLAGVHTGELFF	TGTGCCGTACTAGCGGGAGTACACACCGGGGAGCTGTTTTTT
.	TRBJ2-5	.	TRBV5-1	CASSLEPGLETQYF	TGCGCCAGCAGCTTGGAGCCGGGCCTGGAGACCCAGTACTTC
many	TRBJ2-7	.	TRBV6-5	CASSYSISKTYEQYF	TGTGCCAGCAGTTACTCGATTAGCAAGACCTACGAGCAGTACTTC
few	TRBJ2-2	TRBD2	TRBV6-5	CASSYGRGRADTGELFF	TGTGCCAGCAGTTACGGGAGAGGGAGGGCGGACACCGGGGAGCTGTTTTTT
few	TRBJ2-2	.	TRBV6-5	CASSYRPNTGELFF	TGTGCCAGCAGTTACCGACCCAACACCGGGGAGCTGTTTTTT
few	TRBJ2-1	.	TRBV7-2	CASLNSWSSYNEQFF	TGTGCCAGCTTGAATAGCTGGAGCTCCTACAATGAGCAGTTCTTC
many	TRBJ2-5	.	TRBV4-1	CASSQRTVLLQETQYF	TGCGCCAGCAGCCAGAGGACAGTATTGCTCCAAGAGACCCAGTACTTC
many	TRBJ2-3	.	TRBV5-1	CASSLGDPDTQYF	TGCGCCAGCAGCTTAGGGGACCCAGATACGCAGTATTTT
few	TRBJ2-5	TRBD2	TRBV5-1	CASSEHSGGEETQYF	TGCGCCAGCAGCGAACACAGCGGGGGGGAAGAGACCCAGTACTTC
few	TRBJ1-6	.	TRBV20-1	CSASGGDSPLHF	TGCAGTGCTAGTGGGGGGGATTCACCCCTCCACTTT
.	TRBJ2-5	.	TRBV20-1	CSADGVAETQYF	TGCAGTGCTGACGGGGTCGCAGAGACCCAGTACTTC
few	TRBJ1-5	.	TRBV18	CASSPQEFHSNQPQHF	TGTGCCAGCTCACCGCAAGAGTTCCATAGCAATCAGCCCCAGCATTTT
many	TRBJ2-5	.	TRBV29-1	CSVGEDYETQYF	TGCAGCGTTGGGGAGGACTACGAGACCCAGTACTTC
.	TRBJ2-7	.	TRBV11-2	CASSLDRAILHEQYF	TGTGCCAGCAGCTTAGACCGGGCCATACTTCACGAGCAGTACTTC
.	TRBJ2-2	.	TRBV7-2	CASSSAGGSGELFF	TGTGCCAGCAGCTCCGCAGGGGGGAGCGGGGAGCTGTTTTTT
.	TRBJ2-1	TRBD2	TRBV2	CASRGLAGNNEQFF	TGTGCCAGCAGGGGTCTAGCGGGAAACAATGAGCAGTTCTTC
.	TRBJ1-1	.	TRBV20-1	CSAIGTEAFF	TGCAGTGCTATCGGGACTGAAGCTTTCTTT
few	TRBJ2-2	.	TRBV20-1	CSARIGGQSQGRTGELFF	TGCAGTGCTAGGATCGGCGGGCAGTCACAGGGAAGGACCGGGGAGCTGTTTTTT
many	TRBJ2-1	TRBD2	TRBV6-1	CASSPETLAGGGNEQFF	TGTGCCAGCAGTCCCGAGACTCTAGCGGGGGGGGGGAATGAGCAGTTCTTC
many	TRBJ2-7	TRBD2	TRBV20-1	CSARVVGGNEQYF	TGCAGTGCTAGAGTCGTCGGGGGGAATGAGCAGTACTTC
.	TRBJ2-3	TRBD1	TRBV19	CASSRLTGGRTDTQYF	TGTGCCAGTAGCCGATTAACAGGGGGCAGGACAGATACGCAGTATTTT